This T cell receptor beta chain appears in the sequencing data of a study of shared clonotypes between healthy human individuals. Of note for this clone: Other DNA variants within this sample encode the same CDR3.

Germline CDR1 reads SGHDN; CDR2 reads FVKESK. V lost 0 bases and J lost 8, with 10 bases in between. This CDR3 has 13 amino acids. Clones were read by immunoSEQ multiplex PCR, and TCRdb kept only the in-frame ones, dropping some. Of around 1.5 million clones in the sample, approximately 98% are singletons; the top ten hold 0.4% to 0.55%. The receptor's source is a man aged 30 to 45 in good health. This sequence joins TRBV14 and TRBJ1-2; D is possibly TRBD1 (6 bases). Sequences were obtained from naive CD4+ T cells sorted from blood. The subset was: CD45RA+ positively selected. The CDR3 sequence is CASSQDLGTGYTF. The CDR3 bases are TGTGCCAGCAGCCAAGATCTCGGGACAGGCTACACCTTC.